This is a list of T cell receptor beta chains from one sample in a study of blood T cell repertoires in COVID-19. Assay used: immunoSEQ multiplex PCR; TCRdb lists only in-frame clones, some missing. The profile shows roughly 250,000 clones, more than 85% of them singletons. Sequencing was performed on peripheral blood. The source of these receptors is a man aged 25-45 years with acute or convalescent COVID-19. Both conserved end residues are part of each CDR3. Each record gives: V gene, J gene, CDR3 protein.

>TRBV5-6|TRBJ1-1
CASSWRAGSNTEAFF
>TRBV15|TRBJ2-3
CATSPGQITDTQYF
>TRBV2|TRBJ1-3
CASSGQTATGNTIYF
>TRBV7-2|TRBJ2-1
CASSLGQTTSGFF
>TRBV4-1|TRBJ1-2
CASSQAPSEGYGYTF
>TRBV3-1/TRBV3-2|TRBJ1-2
CAGSRQGTGYTF
>TRBV6-4|TRBJ2-2
CASSAIQGTGELFF
>TRBV3-1/TRBV3-2|TRBJ2-1
CASSQDLRNEQFF
>TRBV5-1|TRBJ1-3
CASSQGISGNTIYF
>TRBV30|TRBJ1-5
CAWSVLTAPNQPQHF
>TRBV5-1|TRBJ2-1
CASSWGQYNEQFF
>TRBV28|TRBJ2-5
CAIAEKETQYF
>TRBV28|TRBJ2-5
CASSAGTARETQYF
>TRBV6-1|TRBJ1-3
CASSVVQGNAGNTIYF
>TRBV10-2|TRBJ1-2
CASSVGRHSYGYTF
>TRBV27|TRBJ2-5
CASSFVWTGGLQETQYF
>TRBV9|TRBJ2-1
CASSLGGPSYNEQFF